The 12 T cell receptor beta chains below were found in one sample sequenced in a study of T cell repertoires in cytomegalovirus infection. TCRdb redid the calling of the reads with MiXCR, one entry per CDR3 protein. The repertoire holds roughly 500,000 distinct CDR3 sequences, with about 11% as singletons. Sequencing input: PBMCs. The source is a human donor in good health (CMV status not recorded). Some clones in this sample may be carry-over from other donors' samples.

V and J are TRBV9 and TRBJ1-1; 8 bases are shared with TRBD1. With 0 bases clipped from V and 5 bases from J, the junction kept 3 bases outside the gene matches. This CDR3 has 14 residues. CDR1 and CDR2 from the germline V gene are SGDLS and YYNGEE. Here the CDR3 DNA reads TGTGCCAGCAGCGTAGATCAGGGGGCGACTGAAGCTTTCTTT. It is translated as CASSVDQGATEAFF. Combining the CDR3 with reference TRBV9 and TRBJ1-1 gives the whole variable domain DSGVTQTPKHLITATGQRVTLRCSPRSGDLSVYWYQQSLDQGLQFLIQYYNGEERAKGNILERFSAQQFPDLHSELNLSSLELGDSALYFCASSVDQGATEAFFGQGTRLTVV.

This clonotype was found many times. CDR3 protein: CASSLEDRNPWDQYF. CDR3 bases: TGTGCCAGCAGCTTAGAGGACAGAAACCCTTGGGACCAGTACTTC. The V call is TRBV7-8, the J call TRBJ2-5; tentative D call: TRBD1 (6 bases). V dropped 1 base and J dropped 10 bases, with 19 bases sitting between them. The CDR3 runs 15 residues. Germline V gives CDR1 SGHVS, CDR2 FQNEAQ.

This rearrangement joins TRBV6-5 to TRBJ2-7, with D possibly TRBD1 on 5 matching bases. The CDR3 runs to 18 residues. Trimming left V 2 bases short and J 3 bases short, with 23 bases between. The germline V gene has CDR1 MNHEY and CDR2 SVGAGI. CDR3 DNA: TGTGCCAGCAGTTACGGCCCGAAGTGGGCTAGGACAAACTACGAGCAGTACTTC. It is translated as CASSYGPKWARTNYEQYF.

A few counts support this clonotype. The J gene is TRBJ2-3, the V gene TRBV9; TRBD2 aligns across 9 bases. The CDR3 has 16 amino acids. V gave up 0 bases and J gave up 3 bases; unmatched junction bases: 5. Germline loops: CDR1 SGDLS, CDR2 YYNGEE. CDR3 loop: CASSVGGAGGTDTQYF. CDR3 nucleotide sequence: TGTGCCAGCAGCGTAGGTGGTGCGGGGGGGACAGATACGCAGTATTTT.

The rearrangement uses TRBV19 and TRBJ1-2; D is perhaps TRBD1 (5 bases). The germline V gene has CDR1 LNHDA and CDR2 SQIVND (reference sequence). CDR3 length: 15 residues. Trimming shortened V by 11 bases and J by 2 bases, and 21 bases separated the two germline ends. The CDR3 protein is CASRGREGVNYGYTF. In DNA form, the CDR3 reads TGTGCCTCAAGGGGTAGGGAAGGGGTCAACTATGGCTACACCTTC.

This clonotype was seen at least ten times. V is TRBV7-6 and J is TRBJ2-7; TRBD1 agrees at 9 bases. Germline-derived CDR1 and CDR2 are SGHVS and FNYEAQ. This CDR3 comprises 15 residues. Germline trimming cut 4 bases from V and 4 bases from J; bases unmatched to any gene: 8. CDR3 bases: TGTGCCAGCAGCTATGGACAGGGGCCAACTTACGAGCAGTACTTC. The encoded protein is CASSYGQGPTYEQYF.

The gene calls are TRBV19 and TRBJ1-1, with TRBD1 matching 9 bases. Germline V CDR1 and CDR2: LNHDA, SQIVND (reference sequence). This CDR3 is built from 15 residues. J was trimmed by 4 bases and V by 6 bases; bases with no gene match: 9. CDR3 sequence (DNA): TGTGCCAGTAGCACCGGGACAGGGAGAGTCACTGAAGCTTTCTTT. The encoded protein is CASSTGTGRVTEAFF.

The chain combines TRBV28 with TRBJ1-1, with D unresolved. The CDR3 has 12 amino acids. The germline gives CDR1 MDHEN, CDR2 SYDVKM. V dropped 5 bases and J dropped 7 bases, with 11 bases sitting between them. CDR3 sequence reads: CASSPGPLEAFF. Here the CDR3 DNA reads TGTGCCAGCAGTCCCGGACCCCTTGAAGCTTTCTTT.

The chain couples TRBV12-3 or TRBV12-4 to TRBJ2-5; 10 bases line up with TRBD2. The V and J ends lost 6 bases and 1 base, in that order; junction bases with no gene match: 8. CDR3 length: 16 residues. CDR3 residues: CASSRPTSGFQETQYF. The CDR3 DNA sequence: TGTGCCAGCAGCCGGCCGACTAGCGGGTTCCAAGAGACCCAGTACTTC.

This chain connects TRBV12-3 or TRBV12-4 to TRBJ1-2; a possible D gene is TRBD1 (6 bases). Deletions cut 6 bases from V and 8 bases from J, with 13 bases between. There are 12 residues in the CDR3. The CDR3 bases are TGTGCCAGCAGGCAGGGGCCTAGGGGCTACACCTTC. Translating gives CASRQGPRGYTF.

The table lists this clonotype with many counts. The CDR3 DNA sequence: TGTGCCTGCATCGACAGGTTCCAAGAGACCCAGTACTTC. It yields the protein CACIDRFQETQYF. The V and J genes are TRBV6-1 and TRBJ2-5; perhaps TRBD1 as D (6 bases). Germline V gene data show CDR1 as MNHNS and CDR2 as SASEGT. The CDR3 length is 13 residues. The V end was cut by 11 bases, the J end by 1 base, with 14 bases between.

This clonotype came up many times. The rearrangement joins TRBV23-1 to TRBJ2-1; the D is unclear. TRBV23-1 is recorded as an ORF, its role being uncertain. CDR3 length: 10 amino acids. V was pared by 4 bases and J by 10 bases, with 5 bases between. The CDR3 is CASSRPEQFF. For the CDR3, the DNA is TGCGCCAGCAGTCGTCCCGAGCAGTTCTTC.